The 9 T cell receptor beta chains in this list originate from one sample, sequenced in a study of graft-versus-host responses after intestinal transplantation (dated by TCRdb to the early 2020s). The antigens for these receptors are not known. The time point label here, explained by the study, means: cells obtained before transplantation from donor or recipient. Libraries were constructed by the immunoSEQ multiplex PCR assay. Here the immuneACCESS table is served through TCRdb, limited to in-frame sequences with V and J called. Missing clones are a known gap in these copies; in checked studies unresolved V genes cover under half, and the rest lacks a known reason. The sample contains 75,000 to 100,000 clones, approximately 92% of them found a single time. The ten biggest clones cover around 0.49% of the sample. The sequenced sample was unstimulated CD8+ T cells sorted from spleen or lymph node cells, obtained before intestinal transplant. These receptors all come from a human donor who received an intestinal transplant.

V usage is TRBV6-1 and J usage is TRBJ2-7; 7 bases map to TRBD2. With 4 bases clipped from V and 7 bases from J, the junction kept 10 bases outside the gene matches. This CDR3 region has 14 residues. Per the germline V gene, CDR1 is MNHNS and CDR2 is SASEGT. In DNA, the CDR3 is TGTGCCAGCAGTGTTCGTAGACTAGCCGGGGAGCAGTACTTC. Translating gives CASSVRRLAGEQYF.

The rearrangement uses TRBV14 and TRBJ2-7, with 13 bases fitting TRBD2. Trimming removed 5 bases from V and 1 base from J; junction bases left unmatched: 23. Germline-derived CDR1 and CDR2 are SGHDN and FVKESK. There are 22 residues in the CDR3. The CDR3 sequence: CASSSTPGLAGYHTIQSYEQYF. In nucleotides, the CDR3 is TGTGCCAGCAGCTCAACACCGGGACTAGCGGGATACCACACTATCCAATCCTACGAGCAGTACTTC.

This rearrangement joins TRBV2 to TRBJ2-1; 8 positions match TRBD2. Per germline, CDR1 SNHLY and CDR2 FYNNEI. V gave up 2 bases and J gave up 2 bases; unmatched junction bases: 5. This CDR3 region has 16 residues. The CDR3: CASSEPPGLAYNEQFF. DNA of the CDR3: TGTGCCAGCAGTGAACCCCCGGGACTAGCCTACAATGAGCAGTTCTTC.

CDR3 protein: CASSVALSSYNEQFF. DNA for the CDR3: TGTGCCAGCAGCGTAGCCTTGAGCTCCTACAATGAGCAGTTCTTC. The chain uses TRBV2 and TRBJ2-1; unclear D gene. Germline loops: CDR1 SNHLY, CDR2 FYNNEI. Between the trimmed V and J ends, which lost 6 bases and 0 bases, there was a span of 12 bases. This CDR3 region has 15 residues.

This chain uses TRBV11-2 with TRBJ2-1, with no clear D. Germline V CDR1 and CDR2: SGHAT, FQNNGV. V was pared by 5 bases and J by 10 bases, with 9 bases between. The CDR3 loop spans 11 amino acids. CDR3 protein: CASSGDGEQFF. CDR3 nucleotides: TGTGCCAGCAGCGGAGACGGAGAGCAGTTCTTC.

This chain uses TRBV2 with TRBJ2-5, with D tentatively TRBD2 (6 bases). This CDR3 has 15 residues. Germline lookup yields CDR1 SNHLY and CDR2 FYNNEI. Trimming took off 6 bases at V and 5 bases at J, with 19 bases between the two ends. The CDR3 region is CASRGYGTLEETQYF. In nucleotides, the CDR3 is TGTGCCAGCAGGGGGTACGGGACTCTGGAGGAGACCCAGTACTTC.

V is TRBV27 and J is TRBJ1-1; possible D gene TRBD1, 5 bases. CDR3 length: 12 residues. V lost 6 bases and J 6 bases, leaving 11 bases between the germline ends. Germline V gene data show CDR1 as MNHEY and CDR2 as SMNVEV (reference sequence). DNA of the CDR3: TGTGCCAGCAGCGGGAGGGGATCTGAAGCTTTCTTT. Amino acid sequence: CASSGRGSEAFF.

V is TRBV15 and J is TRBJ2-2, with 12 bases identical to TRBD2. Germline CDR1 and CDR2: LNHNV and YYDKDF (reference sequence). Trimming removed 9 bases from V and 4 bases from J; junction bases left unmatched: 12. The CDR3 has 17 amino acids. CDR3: CATNPGLAGLVTGELFF. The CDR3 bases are TGTGCCACGAATCCGGGACTAGCGGGTCTGGTCACCGGGGAGCTGTTTTTT.

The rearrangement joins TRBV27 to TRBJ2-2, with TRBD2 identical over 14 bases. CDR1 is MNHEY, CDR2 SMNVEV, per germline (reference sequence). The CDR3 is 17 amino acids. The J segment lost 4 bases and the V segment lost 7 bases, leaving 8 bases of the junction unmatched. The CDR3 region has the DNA TGTGCCAGCATGGATGGACTAGCGGGAGGCAGCACCGGGGAGCTGTTTTTT. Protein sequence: CASMDGLAGGSTGELFF.